Listed here are 26 T cell receptor beta chains from one sample, sequenced in a study of identical twins. TCRdb redid the calling of the 5' RACE reads with MiXCR, one entry per CDR3 protein. The sample lists about 100,000 distinct CDR3 sequences; 5.9% were seen once. Material: memory T cells sorted from blood. All receptors derive from a woman aged 45 to 65 in good health.

To note about this clonotype: This could be a read error, since a much larger clone is one nucleotide away. The chain couples TRBV27 to TRBJ1-1; D might be TRBD1 (6 bases). CDR3 size: 13 residues. CDR1 is MNHEY, CDR2 SMNVEV, per germline (reference sequence). The CDR3 nucleotides are TGTGCCAGCAGAACAAGGGGGATCACTGAAACTTTCTTT. Its translation: CASRTRGITETFF.

This clonotype was picked up a small number of times. V usage is TRBV20-1 and J usage is TRBJ2-3, with 7 bases fitting TRBD2. The ends lost 5 bases at V and 10 bases at J; junction bases unmatched: 9. Germline assignment: CDR1 DFQATT and CDR2 SNEGSKA (reference sequence). The CDR3 length is 12 residues. DNA for the CDR3: TGCAGTGCTCCATTTGGACTAGAAGCGCAGTATTTT. It encodes CSAPFGLEAQYF.

This clonotype was seen repeatedly, ten times or more. This rearrangement joins TRBV7-8 to TRBJ1-2, with TRBD1 matching 8 bases. The CDR3 is made up of 13 amino acids. V lost 7 bases, J lost 6 bases, and 7 bases stayed unmatched. Germline loops: CDR1 SGHVS, CDR2 FQNEAQ. In nucleotides, the CDR3 is TGTGCCAGCACCAACAGGGGGGGAAATGGCTACACCTTC. It is translated as CASTNRGGNGYTF.

This clonotype has a count of ten or more. This chain connects TRBV9 to TRBJ2-1; a possible D gene is TRBD2 (6 bases). CDR1 is SGDLS and CDR2 is YYNGEE in the germline V gene. The CDR3 length is 14 residues. Trimming removed 2 bases at V and 9 bases at J, with 15 bases between. CDR3 loop: CASSVAGRMGEQFF. CDR3 coding DNA: TGTGCCAGCAGCGTGGCGGGACGAATGGGTGAGCAGTTCTTC.

The chain carries TRBV27 and TRBJ1-1; no clear D gene. The CDR3 consists of 15 residues. V lost 6 bases and J 4 bases, leaving 18 bases between the germline ends. Germline lookup yields CDR1 MNHEY and CDR2 SMNVEV (reference sequence). CDR3 DNA sequence: TGTGCCAGCAGGGGAATGCCCCCGGGAAGCACTGAAGCTTTCTTT. Translating it yields CASRGMPPGSTEAFF.

This clonotype was picked up many times. J is TRBJ1-1 and V is TRBV29-1; TRBD1 aligns across 7 bases. The CDR3 runs 15 residues. In germline, CDR1 is SQVTM, CDR2 ANQGSEA. V lost 5 bases to trimming and J lost 5 bases; unmatched junction nucleotides: 14. The CDR3 is CSVPKGGGADTEAFF. The CDR3 nucleotides read TGCAGCGTTCCGAAAGGAGGGGGCGCGGATACTGAAGCTTTCTTT.

This clonotype was counted ten times or more. The V call is TRBV4-2, the J call TRBJ2-7; TRBD2 matches at 7 bases. CDR3 size: 15 residues. J lost 3 bases, V lost 1 base, and 6 bases had no gene match. The germline gives CDR1 LGHNA, CDR2 YNFKEQ. Here the CDR3 DNA reads TGTGCCAGCAGCCAAGCGTCTAGCGGAAACTACGAGCAGTACTTC. It codes for CASSQASSGNYEQYF.

This clonotype has at least ten counts. The V and J genes are TRBV7-2 and TRBJ2-4; 7 bases line up with TRBD2. The CDR3 runs 17 residues. Germline V gene sequence: CDR1 SGHTA, CDR2 FQGNSA. The V and J ends lost 1 base and 0 bases, in that order; junction bases with no gene match: 6. CDR3 residues: CASSLVPAGLAKNIQYF. Written as DNA, the CDR3 is TGTGCCAGCAGCTTAGTCCCAGCGGGGTTAGCCAAAAACATTCAGTACTTC.

This clonotype came up a few times. V usage is TRBV7-2 and J usage is TRBJ1-5; TRBD1 agrees at 8 bases. The CDR3 contains 15 residues. Germline V gives CDR1 SGHTA, CDR2 FQGNSA. The V and J ends lost 1 base and 7 bases, in that order; junction bases with no gene match: 6. The DNA for the CDR3 is TGTGCCAGCAGCTTAGTTTCAGGGGGCGAACAGCCCCAGCATTTT. Translated: CASSLVSGGEQPQHF.

This clonotype has a count of ten or more. V usage is TRBV4-1 and J usage is TRBJ2-1, with D possibly matching TRBD1 (6 bases). V lost 4 bases and J 4 bases, leaving 26 bases between the germline ends. Germline CDR1 MGHRA, CDR2 YSYEKL. The CDR3 spans 19 residues. The DNA for the CDR3 is TGCGCCAGCAGCCGCCCCTTAGGGGGAACCGCCACCCGATACAATGAGCAGTTCTTC. Its translation: CASSRPLGGTATRYNEQFF.

This clonotype turned up a few times. The chain couples TRBV19 to TRBJ2-1, with D hard to call. Germline V lookup: CDR1 LNHDA, CDR2 SQIVND (reference sequence). Trimming took off 7 bases at V and 0 bases at J, with 13 bases between the two ends. CDR3 length: 15 amino acids. The CDR3 bases are TGTGCCAGTAAAGGCCGATCAAGCTCCTACAATGAGCAGTTCTTC. Protein product: CASKGRSSSYNEQFF.

This clonotype was seen only a few times. This chain connects TRBV6-5 to TRBJ2-3, with TRBD2 identical over 10 bases. The CDR3 runs to 14 residues. Unmatched junction bases numbered 6, after V lost 8 bases and J lost 4 bases. The germline CDR1 and CDR2 sequences are MNHEY and SVGAGI. DNA for the CDR3: TGTGCCAGCTTTGATAGCGGGAGGTCAGATACGCAGTATTTT. Protein: CASFDSGRSDTQYF.

This clonotype has a count of ten or more. The gene calls are TRBV7-2 and TRBJ2-1; 8 nucleotides match TRBD2. CDR1 and CDR2 from the germline V gene are SGHTA and FQGNSA. V lost 0 bases to trimming and J lost 6 bases; unmatched junction nucleotides: 7. The CDR3 spans 16 residues. The CDR3: CASSLASGTPSNEQFF. DNA of the CDR3: TGTGCCAGCAGCTTAGCTAGCGGGACCCCCAGCAATGAGCAGTTCTTC.

The chain combines TRBV20-1 with TRBJ1-5, with D possibly TRBD1 on 6 matching bases. The CDR3 totals 14 residues. V lost 0 bases and J 4 bases, leaving 10 bases between the germline ends. CDR1 and CDR2 (germline): DFQATT, SNEGSKA (reference sequence). The CDR3 reads CSARDGQINQPQHF. CDR3 nucleotide sequence: TGCAGTGCTAGAGATGGACAGATAAATCAGCCCCAGCATTTT.

This clonotype was observed at least ten times. This chain links TRBV6-1 with TRBJ2-2; tentatively, D is TRBD2 (5 bases). The CDR3 extends over 15 amino acids. The V gene lost 7 bases and the J gene lost 3 bases, with 15 bases spanning the gap. From germline, CDR1 is MNHNS and CDR2 SASEGT. CDR3 residues: CASNWYSGDTGELFF. CDR3 in DNA: TGTGCCAGCAATTGGTACTCCGGGGACACCGGGGAGCTGTTTTTT.

This chain connects TRBV6-1 to TRBJ2-2, with 9 nucleotides matching TRBD1. Unmatched junction bases numbered 16, after V lost 2 bases and J lost 6 bases. This CDR3 has 19 amino acids. In germline, CDR1 is MNHNS, CDR2 SASEGT. CDR3 protein: CASSEPSSGTGKFAGELFF. The DNA of the CDR3 is TGTGCCAGCAGTGAACCCTCTTCCGGGACAGGGAAGTTTGCCGGGGAGCTGTTTTTT.

This clonotype was detected many times. The chain combines TRBV7-3 with TRBJ2-5; D not certain. Germline-derived CDR1 and CDR2 are SGHTA and FQGTGA. The V end was cut by 2 bases, the J end by 2 bases, with 12 bases between. The CDR3 sequence is 15 residues long. This CDR3 is CASSLGWYDQETQYF. The CDR3 DNA follows: TGTGCCAGCAGCTTAGGCTGGTACGATCAAGAGACCCAGTACTTC.

There are many counts of this clonotype. The V gene is TRBV5-6, the J gene TRBJ2-1; a weak D match, TRBD2 (5 bases). V gave up 0 bases and J gave up 6 bases, with 7 bases separating them. CDR1 is SGHDT, CDR2 YYEEEE, per germline. This CDR3 has 13 residues. The CDR3 loop reads CASSLVAGNEQFF. For the CDR3, the DNA is TGTGCCAGCAGCTTGGTGGCGGGCAATGAGCAGTTCTTC.

In this sample, this clonotype turned up many times. The chain has TRBV9 and TRBJ2-1; TRBD2 matches at 8 bases. Losses at the gene ends were 1 base for V and 5 bases for J; bases not matched to a gene: 5. The V gene's germline CDR1 is SGDLS and CDR2 YYNGEE. There are 15 residues in the CDR3. The CDR3 loop reads CASSVLSGKNNEQFF. As DNA, the CDR3 is TGTGCCAGCAGCGTACTTAGCGGGAAAAACAATGAGCAGTTCTTC.

This sequence joins TRBV5-1 and TRBJ1-5; D may be TRBD1 (5 bases). V lost 3 bases and J 6 bases, leaving 16 bases between the germline ends. This CDR3 region has 15 residues. Per germline, CDR1 SGHRS and CDR2 YFSETQ. The CDR3 bases are TGCGCCAGCAGCTCGGGACCACCCGGGAGTCAGCCCCAGCATTTT. This translates into CASSSGPPGSQPQHF.

This clonotype has ten or more counts. The rearrangement uses TRBV6-5 and TRBJ1-1, with D unclear. The length of the CDR3 is 14 residues. With 5 bases removed from V and 7 bases from J, the gap between germline ends came to 17 bases. CDR1 is MNHEY and CDR2 is SVGAGI in the germline V gene. This CDR3 is CASSAGFRASEAFF. The DNA for the CDR3 is TGTGCCAGCAGTGCTGGATTTAGGGCCAGTGAAGCTTTCTTT.

This clonotype occurred many times. The chain has TRBV20-1 and TRBJ2-2, with unresolved D. The CDR3 spans 14 residues. Trimming left V 1 base short and J 7 bases short, with 13 bases between. Germline V lookup: CDR1 DFQATT, CDR2 SNEGSKA (reference sequence). CDR3 DNA: TGCAGTGCTAGAGGAGAAGGTGGTTTCGGGGAGCTGTTTTTT. This translates into CSARGEGGFGELFF.

This clonotype was detected ten times or more. V usage is TRBV12-3 or TRBV12-4 and J usage is TRBJ1-1; D might be TRBD1 (5 bases). The V end was cut by 5 bases, the J end by 5 bases, with 15 bases between. The CDR3 length is 14 residues. The CDR3 bases are TGTGCCAGCAGTACCCAGGGAGGGAGTACTGAAGCTTTCTTT. Its protein is CASSTQGGSTEAFF.

This clonotype was seen a few times. The CDR3 is CASSKGPDTQYF. The CDR3 DNA is TGTGCCAGCAGCAAAGGGCCAGATACGCAGTATTTT. This rearrangement joins TRBV21-1 to TRBJ2-3. TRBV21-1 is a listed pseudogene. CDR3 length: 12 amino acids.

This clonotype was observed at least ten times. A junction boundary mismatches the germline segment, possibly from a read error. The rearrangement uses TRBV29-1 and TRBJ2-1; 7 nucleotides line up with TRBD2. The CDR3 has 15 amino acids. From germline, CDR1 is SQVTM and CDR2 ANQGSEA. The CDR3, as DNA: TGCAGCGTGGAAGCTAGCGGAGGCCCTTACAATGAGCAGTTCTTC. Translated, it gives CSVEASGGPYNEQFF.

This clonotype was seen many times. The rearrangement links TRBV29-1 to TRBJ2-7; D gene uncertain. Germline CDR1 SQVTM, CDR2 ANQGSEA. This CDR3 comprises 9 residues. V was clipped by 7 bases and J by 2 bases, with 3 bases between them. The CDR3 DNA is TGCAGCGAAACCTACGAGCAGTACGTC. Translating gives CSETYEQYV.